The 25 T cell receptor beta chains in this list originate from one sample, sequenced in a study of blood T cells in healthy people across ages. Primed by a sample-barcoded 5' primer and a J-beta primer mix, a second PCR proceeded for about 7 to 12 cycles. TCRdb independently ran MiXCR on the 5' RACE reads; one entry per CDR3 protein. The table lists 500,000 to 700,000 distinct CDR3 sequences, roughly 31% of them singletons. Sequenced sample: blood. These receptors came from a woman older than 75 in good health.

In its sample, this clonotype was seen many times. The chain recombines TRBV20-1 with TRBJ2-7, with TRBD1 identical over 9 bases. Trimming removed 3 bases from V and 4 bases from J; junction bases left unmatched: 13. Looked up from germline, CDR1 is DFQATT and CDR2 is SNEGSKA (reference sequence). The CDR3 covers 16 residues. Written as DNA, the CDR3 is TGCAGTGCTAGGGACCTCGTGGGGACAGGGAAGTACGAGCAGTACTTC. Translated, it gives CSARDLVGTGKYEQYF.

V is TRBV5-1 and J is TRBJ2-1, with D tentatively TRBD2 (7 bases). Germline-derived CDR1 and CDR2 are SGHRS and YFSETQ. Trimming removed 0 bases at V and 5 bases at J, with 15 bases between. CDR3 size: 16 residues. The CDR3 coding sequence is TGCGCCAGCAGCTTGGTCGGGGGGACATCCGACAATGAGCAGTTCTTC. This encodes CASSLVGGTSDNEQFF.

CDR3 nucleotides: TGTGCCAGCAGCTTAGTGGACAGGTACACTGAAGCTTTCTTT. As protein: CASSLVDRYTEAFF. The chain couples TRBV11-2 to TRBJ1-1; 7 bases fit TRBD1. From germline, CDR1 is SGHAT and CDR2 FQNNGV. CDR3 length: 14 amino acids. V gave up 1 base and J gave up 3 bases; unmatched junction bases: 2.

Comment on this clonotype: A much larger clonotype is one base distant, so this may be a read error. The chain links TRBV6-5 to TRBJ1-1; 7 nucleotides match TRBD1. V gave up 4 bases and J gave up 6 bases; unmatched junction bases: 11. The CDR3 totals 15 residues. Per the germline V gene, CDR1 is MNHEY and CDR2 is SVGAGI. This chain's CDR3 is CASSCGWDSSAEAFF. The CDR3 DNA reads as TGTGCCAGCAGTTGCGGGTGGGACAGTAGCGCTGAAGCTTTCTTT.

Concerning this clonotype itself: A read error may account for a junction end that differs from germline. The chain joins TRBV11-2 to TRBJ2-5; D is unclear. Germline CDR1 SGHAT, CDR2 FQNNGV. The CDR3 loop spans 12 amino acids. CDR3 sequence reads: CTSSPLRETQYF. The CDR3, as DNA: TGTACCAGCAGCCCCCTACGTGAGACCCAGTACTTC.

In this sample, this clonotype turned up many times. The V and J genes are TRBV4-1 and TRBJ2-4; 8 bases fit TRBD1. Germline V CDR1 and CDR2: MGHRA, YSYEKL. Trimming at V came to 0 bases and at J to 10 bases, leaving 5 bases not matched to a gene. This CDR3 is built from 14 residues. The DNA of the CDR3 is TGCGCCAGCAGCCAAGAGGACAGGGTTGGAATTCAGTACTTC. Protein sequence: CASSQEDRVGIQYF.

This clonotype occurred many times. The chain recombines TRBV16 with TRBJ2-7, with D perhaps TRBD2 (6 bases). The CDR3 is 13 residues long. Germline CDR1 and CDR2: KGHSY and FQNENV. The germline V and J ends were trimmed by 0 bases and 6 bases, with 9 bases remaining between them. The CDR3 loop is CASSQSRGLEQYF. The CDR3 nucleotides read TGTGCCAGCAGCCAATCACGGGGACTCGAGCAGTACTTC.

This clonotype was recorded at least ten times. The chain joins TRBV7-9 to TRBJ2-1; 7 bases match TRBD2. The CDR3 loop spans 16 amino acids. The germline CDR1 and CDR2 sequences are SEHNR and FQNEAQ (reference sequence). With V trimmed by 0 bases and J by 4 bases, 6 bases remained unmatched. This CDR3 is CASSLAGGGVYNEQFF. The CDR3 bases are TGTGCCAGCAGCTTAGCCGGCGGGGGAGTGTACAATGAGCAGTTCTTC.

The chain employs TRBV6-1 and TRBJ2-2; a possible D gene is TRBD1 (6 bases). Trimming shortened V by 6 bases and J by 1 base, and 12 bases separated the two germline ends. The CDR3 is made up of 15 amino acids. From germline, CDR1 is MNHNS and CDR2 SASEGT. The CDR3: CASRADRENTGELFF. The CDR3 DNA is TGTGCCAGCAGGGCGGACAGAGAGAACACCGGGGAGCTGTTTTTT.

This clonotype has only a few counts. The V call is TRBV7-9, the J call TRBJ2-1; TRBD2 aligns across 11 bases. CDR3 length: 15 amino acids. CDR1 is SEHNR, CDR2 FQNEAQ, per germline (reference sequence). After removal of 4 bases from V and 6 bases from J, the junction contained 5 bases not matched to a gene. The CDR3 region is CASSSRTSGSNEQFF. The CDR3 nucleotides read TGTGCCAGCAGCTCCCGGACTAGCGGGTCCAATGAGCAGTTCTTC.

This clonotype was found many times. The chain is built from TRBV7-2 and TRBJ1-5, with D hard to call. The germline V gene has CDR1 SGHTA and CDR2 FQGNSA. Trimming cost V 1 base and J 6 bases, with 4 bases left between them. The CDR3 covers 12 residues. CDR3 DNA sequence: TGTGCCAGCAGCTTAGACACTCAGCCCCAGCATTTT. It translates to CASSLDTQPQHF.

The V call is TRBV20-1, the J call TRBJ1-5, with D possibly matching TRBD1 (6 bases). The germline CDR1 and CDR2 sequences are DFQATT and SNEGSKA (reference sequence). The germline V and J ends were trimmed by 3 bases and 0 bases, with 12 bases remaining between them. The CDR3 consists of 15 residues. The CDR3 spells CSASLSDSSNQPQHF. CDR3 DNA: TGCAGTGCTAGTTTATCGGACAGTAGCAATCAGCCCCAGCATTTT.

By share, this clonotype counts as medium-sized (0.01 to 0.1%). The chain links TRBV2 to TRBJ2-3; unclear D gene. Trimming cost V 8 bases and J 2 bases, with 11 bases left between them. The CDR3 has 13 residues. CDR1 is SNHLY, CDR2 FYNNEI, per germline. CDR3 sequence reads: CASQDFFTDTQYF. The CDR3, as DNA: TGTGCCAGCCAAGACTTCTTCACAGATACGCAGTATTTT.

This clonotype was counted at least ten times. The V gene is TRBV10-3, the J gene TRBJ1-2; 8 bases are a match to TRBD1. V trimming: 5 bases; J trimming: 10 bases; junction bases outside the gene matches: 6. CDR3 length: 12 amino acids. Germline V gives CDR1 ENHRY, CDR2 SYGVKD. CDR3 bases: TGTGCCATCAGTTCGGACAGGGCCTTCTACACCTTC. It yields the protein CAISSDRAFYTF.

This chain connects TRBV19 to TRBJ2-1; D perhaps matches TRBD1 (5 bases). Germline CDR1 and CDR2: LNHDA and SQIVND (reference sequence). Between the trimmed V and J ends, which lost 10 bases and 6 bases, there was a span of 13 bases. The CDR3 contains 12 residues. CDR3 protein: CATRQMSNEQFF. The CDR3 DNA sequence: TGTGCCACCAGACAGATGTCCAATGAGCAGTTCTTC.

Turning to this clonotype: A much larger clone differs by one base, so this may be a read error. The DNA is left out, because the CDR3 cannot be placed on it with certainty; the CDR3 is given as TCRdb lists it. This rearrangement joins TRBV20-1 to TRBJ1-2. The CDR3 length is 13 residues, termini included. Per the germline V gene, CDR1 is DFQATT and CDR2 is SNEGSKA (reference sequence). The CDR3 region is CSALEAQAYGCTF.

The chain joins TRBV7-9 to TRBJ1-1, with D unclear. Trimming pared 1 base from V and 0 bases from J, leaving 9 bases between. The germline V gene encodes CDR1 SEHNR and CDR2 FQNEAQ (reference sequence). This CDR3 has 15 amino acids. This CDR3 reads CASSLGVGLNTEAFF. CDR3 nucleotides: TGTGCCAGCAGCTTAGGCGTAGGATTGAACACTGAAGCTTTCTTT.

The chain has TRBV30 and TRBJ1-1; no definite D call. The germline gives CDR1 GTSNPN, CDR2 SVGIG (reference sequence). The CDR3 is 12 amino acids. Trimming shortened V by 0 bases and J by 6 bases, and 8 bases separated the two germline ends. CDR3 protein: CAWSVLGAEAFF. The CDR3 DNA sequence: TGTGCCTGGAGTGTACTCGGGGCTGAAGCTTTCTTT. Full variable domain (outside the CDR3, taken from reference TRBV30 and TRBJ1-1): SQTIHQWPATLVQPVGSPLSLECTVEGTSNPNLYWYRQAAGRGLQLLFYSVGIGQISSEVPQNLSASRPQDRQFILSSKKLLLSDSGFYLCAWSVLGAEAFFGQGTRLTVV.

This clonotype was seen just once. Since the CDR3 does not end with the conserved phenylalanine or tryptophan, this likely comes from a read error. The genes are TRBV7-2 and TRBJ1-2; no clear D gene. This CDR3 comprises 16 residues. Trimming took 1 base from V and 5 from J, leaving 17 bases between them. The germline gives CDR1 SGHTA, CDR2 FQGNSA. CDR3 in amino acids: CASSLDRSSIGYGYTC. The DNA of the CDR3 is TGTGCCAGCAGCTTAGATCGGTCCTCCATAGGGTATGGCTACACCTGC.

This clonotype was seen many times. V and J are TRBV6-6 and TRBJ2-3, with D unresolved. This CDR3 is built from 16 residues. Trimming removed 0 bases at V and 0 bases at J, with 10 bases between. Germline loops: CDR1 MNHNY, CDR2 SVGAGI (reference sequence). The CDR3 reads CASSYSTATSTDTQYF. The CDR3 region has the DNA TGTGCCAGCAGTTACTCTACGGCTACTAGCACAGATACGCAGTATTTT.

This clonotype was observed at least ten times. The chain carries TRBV6-1 and TRBJ1-5; a weak D match, TRBD1 (5 bases). V was shortened by 7 bases and J by 5 bases, with 12 bases between the two germline ends. The CDR3 runs to 13 residues. Germline V lookup: CDR1 MNHNS, CDR2 SASEGT. DNA of the CDR3: TGTGCCAGCACCGGGGGAAAGTATCAGCCCCAGCATTTT. As protein: CASTGGKYQPQHF.

This clonotype was observed many times. The chain links TRBV27 to TRBJ2-7; D might be TRBD1 (6 bases). The CDR3 totals 14 residues. Germline CDR1 MNHEY, CDR2 SMNVEV (reference sequence). Trimming took off 5 bases at V and 6 bases at J, with 17 bases between the two ends. The CDR3 region has the DNA TGTGCCAGCAGTCGAACAGCTTCAGGGGTCGAGCAGTACTTC. Residues: CASSRTASGVEQYF.

In regard to this clonotype: The junction differs from germline at one of its ends, possibly a read error. CDR3 sequence: CANSLVGVQETQYF. CDR3 nucleotides: TGTGCCAACAGCTTAGTTGGGGTCCAAGAGACCCAGTACTTC. The J gene is TRBJ2-5, the V gene TRBV11-2; no firm D call. The germline gives CDR1 SGHAT, CDR2 FQNNGV. This CDR3 region has 14 residues. The variable domain in full, completed from reference TRBV11-2 and TRBJ2-5, reads EAGVAQSPRYKIIEKRQSVAFWCNPISGHATLYWYQQILGQGPKLLIQFQNNGVVDDSQLPKDRFSAERLKGVDSTLKIQPAKLEDSAVYLCANSLVGVQETQYFGPGTRLLVL.

The CDR3 DNA is TGTGCCAGCAGCTGGGCAGCGGGGGGTGTCCAAGAGACCCAGTACTTC. It specifies CASSWAAGGVQETQYF. The chain carries TRBV5-5 and TRBJ2-5, with TRBD2 matching over 9 bases. The CDR3 extends over 16 amino acids. Trimming removed 3 bases from V and 1 base from J; junction bases left unmatched: 7. Germline lookup yields CDR1 SGHKS and CDR2 YYEKEE (reference sequence).

On this clonotype: This may arise from a read error, as a much more abundant clone is one base away. The V gene is TRBV20-1, the J gene TRBJ2-7, with a possible D match to TRBD2 (6 bases). Between the trimmed V and J ends, which lost 0 bases and 2 bases, there was a span of 14 bases. The germline gives CDR1 DFQATT, CDR2 SNEGSKA (reference sequence). The CDR3 extends over 15 amino acids. The CDR3 is CSARDAGRLPYEQYF. CDR3 nucleotide sequence: TGCAGTGCTAGAGATGCGGGGAGGTTACCCTACGAGCAGTACTTC.